These 19 T cell receptor beta chains came from one sample sequenced in a study of blood T cell repertoires in COVID-19. Data came from immunoSEQ multiplex PCR; TCRdb stores just in-frame clones and leaves some out. The table lists hundreds of thousands of clones, approximately 86% of them singletons, with about 1.9% in the top ten. The specimen sequenced was peripheral blood. Source of these receptors: a woman aged 30 to 39 who had recovered from COVID-19.

This chain connects TRBV28 to TRBJ2-7; tentative D call: TRBD1 (6 bases). Trimming left V 8 bases short and J 0 bases short, with 11 bases between. CDR3 length: 13 amino acids. CDR1 is MDHEN, CDR2 SYDVKM, per germline. The CDR3 sequence is CASRTVSSYEQYF. CDR3 DNA sequence: TGTGCCAGCCGGACAGTTAGCTCCTACGAGCAGTACTTC.

The V call is TRBV15, the J call TRBJ2-2; 8 positions agree with TRBD2. This CDR3 is built from 19 residues. V was clipped by 1 base and J by 5 bases; unmatched bases: 15. Germline loops: CDR1 LNHNV, CDR2 YYDKDF (reference sequence). The CDR3 sequence is CATSRGRATSEWRTGELFF. The CDR3 coding sequence is TGTGCCACCAGCAGAGGAAGGGCGACTAGCGAATGGAGGACCGGGGAGCTGTTTTTT.

V and J are TRBV21-1 and TRBJ1-5. TRBV21-1 has pseudogene status. CDR3 length: 12 residues. CDR3 loop: CARSPRRQPQHF. CDR3 in DNA: TGTGCCAGGTCCCCGCGGCGTCAGCCCCAGCATTTT.

The chain employs TRBV7-6 and TRBJ2-2; TRBD2 matches at 8 bases. The CDR3 is 15 amino acids. The germline V gene encodes CDR1 SGHVS and CDR2 FNYEAQ. The V gene end was trimmed by 5 bases and the J gene end by 1 base; junction bases not matched to a gene: 3. Here the CDR3 DNA reads TGTGCCAGCAGCCTGGCGGGGGGGAACACCGGGGAGCTGTTTTTT. It translates to CASSLAGGNTGELFF.

The chain has TRBV15 and TRBJ2-4; D remains unclear. Trimming took 3 bases from V and 8 from J, leaving 11 bases between them. Per germline, CDR1 LNHNV and CDR2 YYDKDF (reference sequence). This CDR3 is built from 13 residues. The CDR3 here is CATSRALLDIQYF. The CDR3 region has the DNA TGTGCCACCAGCAGGGCATTGTTGGACATTCAGTACTTC.

The sample holds a few counts of this clone. The identical CDR3 is also encoded by other nucleotide sequences in the sample. The rearrangement uses TRBV27 and TRBJ2-3, with D maybe TRBD1 (5 bases). Germline lookup yields CDR1 MNHEY and CDR2 SMNVEV (reference sequence). Trimming cost V 2 bases and J 5 bases, with 5 bases left between them. The CDR3 length is 12 residues. The CDR3 DNA follows: TGTGCCAGCAGTTTAAGGGGAGATACGCAGTATTTT. Translation: CASSLRGDTQYF.

The chain has TRBV18 and TRBJ2-2, with D unresolved. Per germline, CDR1 KGHSH and CDR2 LQKENI. Trimming left V 5 bases short and J 6 bases short, with 10 bases between. The CDR3 contains 13 residues. CDR3 amino acids: CASSALVAGELFF. The CDR3 DNA sequence: TGTGCCAGCTCAGCGCTGGTCGCCGGGGAGCTGTTTTTT.

This clone was seen once. The V call is TRBV19, the J call TRBJ2-7; a weak D match, TRBD1 (7 bases). The CDR3 has 13 amino acids. CDR1 is LNHDA and CDR2 is SQIVND in the germline V gene (reference sequence). Trimming pared 8 bases from V and 2 bases from J, leaving 13 bases between. Here the CDR3 DNA reads TGTGCCAGTGGGGGGACAGCTCCCTACGAGCAGTACTTC. Its translation: CASGGTAPYEQYF.

This clone was seen a handful of times. The chain couples TRBV12-2 to TRBJ1-6. TRBV12-2 is shown as a pseudogene. The CDR3 contains 14 residues. The CDR3 sequence is CATLRSRANSPLHF. Here the CDR3 DNA reads TGTGCAACCCTGAGGTCCCGAGCTAATTCACCCCTCCACTTT.

The chain uses TRBV5-6 and TRBJ1-2, with D possibly TRBD1 on 5 matching bases. The V and J ends lost 3 bases and 4 bases respectively, with 10 bases between them. CDR3 length equals 13 residues. Per the germline V gene, CDR1 is SGHDT and CDR2 is YYEEEE. CDR3 DNA: TGTGCCAGCAGCTCGGGGGGTCTCTATGGCTACACCTTC. Its translation: CASSSGGLYGYTF.

V usage is TRBV5-1 and J usage is TRBJ1-1; a possible D gene is TRBD1 (6 bases). The germline CDR1 and CDR2 sequences are SGHRS and YFSETQ. CDR3 size: 16 residues. Trimming cost V 4 bases and J 0 bases, with 16 bases left between them. The CDR3 region is CASSESGVTVNTEAFF. The CDR3, as DNA: TGCGCCAGCAGCGAGTCAGGGGTAACGGTGAACACTGAAGCTTTCTTT.

CDR3 sequence (DNA): TGTGCCAGCAGCTTTAGCCCTCTCCGGGACAGGGGGGACCAAGAGACCCAGTACTTC. Amino acid sequence: CASSFSPLRDRGDQETQYF. This chain connects TRBV7-9 to TRBJ2-5, with 11 bases aligning to TRBD1. Unmatched junction bases numbered 12, after V lost 3 bases and J lost 0 bases. In germline, CDR1 is SEHNR, CDR2 FQNEAQ (reference sequence). The CDR3 consists of 19 residues.

The chain is built from TRBV3-1 (or the pseudogene TRBV3-2) and TRBJ2-7, with 12 bases matching TRBD2. This CDR3 contains 16 residues. The junction had 2 bases not matched to a gene; V was cut back by 1 base and J by 1 base. Germline loops: CDR1 LGHDT, CDR2 YNNKEL (reference sequence). This chain's CDR3 is CASSQGGLAGSYEQYF. DNA for the CDR3: TGTGCCAGCAGCCAAGGAGGACTAGCGGGGTCCTACGAGCAGTACTTC.

The genes are TRBV7-3 and TRBJ2-1; D possibly corresponds to TRBD1 (5 bases). The V end was cut by 6 bases, the J end by 6 bases, with 18 bases between. CDR3 length equals 15 residues. The V gene's germline CDR1 is SGHTA and CDR2 FQGTGA. The CDR3 sequence is CASSLGRDSINEQFF. CDR3 DNA: TGTGCCAGCAGTTTGGGCAGGGATTCCATCAATGAGCAGTTCTTC.

The chain combines TRBV13 with TRBJ2-5; TRBD1 might be the D (5 bases). The CDR3 totals 13 residues. V lost 4 bases and J 3 bases, leaving 9 bases between the germline ends. Germline V lookup: CDR1 PRHDT, CDR2 FYEKMQ (reference sequence). CDR3 protein: CASSSAGKETQYF. The CDR3 coding sequence is TGTGCCAGCAGCTCTGCAGGGAAAGAGACCCAGTACTTC.

J is TRBJ2-3 and V is TRBV7-9; D is unresolved. The CDR3 is made up of 15 amino acids. V was pared by 1 base and J by 4 bases, with 12 bases between. The V gene's germline CDR1 is SEHNR and CDR2 FQNEAQ (reference sequence). CDR3 DNA: TGTGCCAGCAGCTTAGGGTATAGTCCCTCAGATACGCAGTATTTT. This encodes CASSLGYSPSDTQYF.

The V gene is TRBV27, the J gene TRBJ2-7; the D gene is possibly TRBD2 (5 bases). From germline, CDR1 is MNHEY and CDR2 SMNVEV (reference sequence). Deletions cut 6 bases from V and 1 base from J, with 16 bases between. The CDR3 spans 15 residues. In nucleotides, the CDR3 is TGTGCCAGCAGCAGGAGGCTTATCGATTCCTACGAGCAGTACTTC. Protein sequence: CASSRRLIDSYEQYF.

This clone was counted once. Other DNA variants within this sample encode the same CDR3. The gene calls are TRBV11-2 and TRBJ1-3, with D tentatively TRBD1 (5 bases). Trimming left V 3 bases short and J 0 bases short, with 6 bases between. The CDR3 is made up of 14 amino acids. Germline CDR1 SGHAT, CDR2 FQNNGV. The CDR3 DNA follows: TGTGCCAGCAGCTTGGGGGGCTCTGGAAACACCATATATTTT. Its translation is CASSLGGSGNTIYF. Based on the CDR3 plus reference TRBV11-2 and TRBJ1-3, the full variable domain is EAGVAQSPRYKIIEKRQSVAFWCNPISGHATLYWYQQILGQGPKLLIQFQNNGVVDDSQLPKDRFSAERLKGVDSTLKIQPAKLEDSAVYLCASSLGGSGNTIYFGEGSWLTVV.

The chain combines TRBV11-2 with TRBJ1-2, with no clear D. This CDR3 comprises 15 residues. Germline values: CDR1 SGHAT, CDR2 FQNNGV. Trimming took 4 bases from V and 2 from J, leaving 14 bases between them. The DNA of the CDR3 is TGTGCCAGCAGCTCTATACGGCGGGTGAACTATGGCTACACCTTC. It codes for CASSSIRRVNYGYTF.